This TCR beta chain stems from a study of T cell responses to AZD1222 COVID-19 vaccine. The study's findings and limits: It should be noted that donors were predominantly white British and more often female, and clonal diversity was possibly underestimated. Every sample of the repertoires postdated the peak T cell response. Vaccination with two AZD1222 doses was followed by a rise in Spike-specific TCR breadth and depth.

This table comes from immunoSEQ multiplex PCR, and its TCRdb copy is limited to in-frame clones, with some not included. This sample has 200,000 to 300,000 clones, with just over 90% found just once. About this clone: Its target is not known.

Unmatched junction bases numbered 5, after V lost 3 bases and J lost 5 bases. The CDR3 extends over 13 amino acids. The germline gives CDR1 SQVTM, CDR2 ANQGSEA. The TCR comes from an adult in good health. This chain connects TRBV29-1 to TRBJ2-3, with TRBD1 identical over 7 bases. The sequenced sample was peripheral blood, obtained on day 0 of AZD1222 vaccination. DNA of the CDR3: TGCAGCGTTGACGAGGGGGCAGGAGATACGCAGTATTTT. It translates to CSVDEGAGDTQYF.